This TCR beta chain was sequenced for a study of shared clonotypes between healthy human individuals. The study's findings and limits: Larger richness was generally estimated for naive than memory subsets.

This CDR3 has 14 amino acids. Trimming took 8 bases from V and 3 from J; bases not matched to a gene: 8. The V gene's germline CDR1 is SGHRS and CDR2 YFSETQ. On this clone itself: Its antigen is not identified.

Data came from immunoSEQ multiplex PCR; TCRdb stores just in-frame clones and leaves some out. The sample shows about 2 million clones, 85% to 95% of them seen only once. V is TRBV5-1 and J is TRBJ2-7; 10 positions match TRBD1. The sample consisted of naive CD4+ T cells sorted from blood. Indicated subset: CD45RA+ positively selected. The origin of this receptor is a man younger than 30 in good health. In nucleotides, the CDR3 is TGCGCCAGTTCCGGGACAGGGGTCATCTACGAGCAGTACTTC. It is translated as CASSGTGVIYEQYF. Complete variable domain (other parts from reference TRBV5-1 and TRBJ2-7): KAGVTQTPRYLIKTRGQQVTLSCSPISGHRSVSWYQQTPGQGLQFLFEYFSETQRNKGNFPGRFSGRQFSNSRSEMNVSTLELGDSALYLCASSGTGVIYEQYFGPGTRLTVT.